This T cell receptor beta chain was identified in a study of a mutant IDH1 vaccine in newly diagnosed glioma (dated by TCRdb to the early 2020s). With respect to the entire study: Of the roughly 31 treated patients, roughly 60% were male and about 40% were female, and the mean age was roughly 38 years. Prior to enrollment, patients had been given standard therapy consisting of radiotherapy alone, temozolomide alone, or radiochemotherapy with temozolomide, with the combination given to most patients. Peripheral blood was collected at six visits: V03 (baseline), V05, V07, V10, V12 and V13. For exploratory analyses, approximately 25 treated patients had longitudinal TCRB deep sequencing done wherever samples were available. Paper-wide results and their limitations: According to the authors, sample limitations meant that analyses of patient blood samples could not be reproduced. Pseudoprogression appeared unrelated to alterations in the top peripheral T cell clonotypes detected by TCRB sequencing. PBMC samples for TCRB deep sequencing were selected based on availability. Immune responses induced by the vaccine were seen in around 93% of patients across multiple MHC alleles.

V is reduced by 6 bases and J by 6 bases, leaving a spacing of 19 bases between them. Taken from the germline V gene (reference sequence), the CDR1 and CDR2 loops are MNHEY and SMNVEV. There are 15 amino acids in the CDR3, from cysteine to phenylalanine inclusive. This entry keeps only the CDR3 DNA: 45 bases, framed from base 1. Libraries were made using the immunoSEQ multiplex PCR assay. Following the manufacturer's protocol, the hsTCRB Kit was used to amplify rearranged TCR beta chain sequences. Sequencing of TCRB libraries was carried out on an Illumina MiSeq. Under the source paper's analysis protocol: Demultiplexing, trimming and gene mapping were performed with the kit vendor's proprietary platform. TCRdb took this table from immuneACCESS and kept in-frame rearrangements with V and J called. Such tables lack part of the clones; where checked against another copy, unresolved V genes explain under half of the gap, and the rest is unexplained. V and J calls and clone size are given by that table; D and trimming were obtained from the DNA. This sample holds about 68,000 clones; 70% to 80% were observed only once. Together, the top ten hold 8.2% of the sample.

The time point tag for this specimen amounts to: baseline, week 1 (first vaccination visit). Per the publication, the treatment or condition label means: pre-vaccination baseline after standard-of-care therapy. All donors had newly diagnosed IDH1-mutant astrocytomas of WHO grade 3 or 4 that showed loss of nuclear ATRX. The samples were drawn from NOA16, a multicentre, single-arm, open-label phase I trial in Germany that tested a mutant IDH1 peptide vaccine in humans for the first time. For immunogenicity testing, the blood drawn at visit V03 was used as the baseline sample. Genomic DNA for TCRB sequencing was isolated from EDTA blood with the DNeasy Blood and Tissue Kit. Of note for this clone: Its antigen is not yet known. Within one base of it there is no much larger clone, and no base qualities were kept.

Sample: PBMCs, taken from a glioma patient treated with radiotherapy, temozolomide or both. The clonotype was recovered from a man in his forties or fifties with glioma. The rearranged chain carries TRBV27 and TRBJ2-3; the D segment cannot be called with confidence. Read as DNA, the sequence is TGTGCCAGCAGCCGATCGGCGGCCCGCATTGATACGCAGTATTTT. It is translated as CASSRSAARIDTQYF.